This TCR beta chain emerged from a study of T-cell reconstitution after alpha-beta-depleted transplantation in children. Trimming stripped 1 base from V and 2 bases from J, with 6 bases between. CDR3 length: 13 amino acids. Germline CDR1 and CDR2: SEHNR and FQNEAQ (reference sequence). Unique molecular identifiers were incorporated during preparation of the TCRbeta library. TCRdb reprocessed the PCR reads with MiXCR, giving one entry per CDR3 protein. This table holds about 92,000 distinct CDR3 sequences, 12% found once. The source of this sequence is a human donor who donated a stem cell graft to a child with inherited bone marrow failure. The chain employs TRBV7-9 and TRBJ2-7, with D hard to call. This specimen consisted of PBMCs from the stem cell graft donor, obtained from the stem cell graft. The CDR3 bases are TGTGCCAGCAGCTTAGAGATCCCCTACGAGCAGTACTTC. It specifies CASSLEIPYEQYF.